The entry below describes one T cell receptor (beta chain). Generated by immunoSEQ multiplex PCR, the TCRdb table keeps only in-frame clones and is missing some. The repertoire holds fewer than 250,000 clones, about 83% seen once, with approximately 4% in the top ten. The data are from a study of blood T cell repertoires in COVID-19. Overall study: The cDNA or gDNA used as material had been derived from T cells, B-cell-depleted T cells, or PBMCs.

Sequencing was done on a sample of PBMCs or T cells enriched from blood (not recorded which). The source is a woman aged 40-49 years who had been exposed to COVID-19.

The CDR3 spells CASREPGLAGITGELFF. The CDR3 nucleotides are TGTGCCAGCAGGGAACCGGGACTAGCGGGGATCACCGGGGAGCTGTTTTTT. V gene TRBV6-1 combines with J gene TRBJ2-2; 13 positions agree with TRBD2. V lost 6 bases to trimming and J lost 4 bases; unmatched junction nucleotides: 8. In germline, CDR1 is MNHNS, CDR2 SASEGT. CDR3 size: 17 residues.